The TCR beta chain described here comes from a study of shared clonotypes between healthy human individuals. Clones were read by immunoSEQ multiplex PCR, and TCRdb kept only the in-frame ones, dropping some. The profile covers hundreds of thousands of clones, with about 85% appearing a single time and around 13% taken by the ten largest. Deletions cut 5 bases from V and 11 bases from J, with 16 bases between. The CDR3 spans 13 residues. The germline gives CDR1 SEHNR, CDR2 FQNEAQ (reference sequence). The origin of this receptor is a woman aged 40-49 years in good health. Some clones in this sample may be carry-over from other donors' samples. The chain uses TRBV7-9 and TRBJ1-3; D gene ambiguous. The sample taken for sequencing was PBMCs. The CDR3 DNA follows: TGTGCCAGCAGCCCCCCTACGTTAACGTCCATATATTTT. It is translated as CASSPPTLTSIYF.